The 8 T cell receptor beta chains reported below all come from one sample, sequenced in a study of T cell responses to AZD1222 COVID-19 vaccine. Produced via immunoSEQ multiplex PCR; TCRdb's table is partial and in-frame only. The table shows around 80,000 clones, with 70% to 90% occurring only once. The sample consisted of peripheral blood, taken 28 days after the second AZD1222 dose. The receptors derive from an adult who received the AZD1222 COVID-19 vaccine.

The rearrangement uses TRBV7-8 and TRBJ1-2, with D unclear. Germline CDR1 and CDR2: SGHVS and FQNEAQ. The V and J ends lost 3 bases and 0 bases respectively, with 8 bases between them. This CDR3 is 14 amino acids long. In DNA form, the CDR3 reads TGTGCCAGCAGCTTTAGGCCAGCTAACTATGGCTACACCTTC. This gives the protein CASSFRPANYGYTF. The full variable domain, its missing parts supplied by reference TRBV7-8 and TRBJ1-2, is GAGVSQSPRYKVAKRGQDVALRCDPISGHVSLFWYQQALGQGPEFLTYFQNEAQLDKSGLPSDRFFAERPEGSVSTLKIQRTQQEDSAVYLCASSFRPANYGYTFGSGTRLTVV.

The DNA of the CDR3 is TGTGCCAGCAGTTACCAAGCTGCCGGGGAAAACTATGGCTACACCTTC. Translating gives CASSYQAAGENYGYTF. J is TRBJ1-2 and V is TRBV6-5; no firm D call. The V and J ends lost 2 bases and 2 bases respectively, with 15 bases between them. The CDR3 runs 16 residues. Germline values: CDR1 MNHEY, CDR2 SVGAGI.

V and J are TRBV12-3 or TRBV12-4 and TRBJ2-5; D not resolved. V lost 4 bases and J 5 bases, leaving 11 bases between the germline ends. CDR3 length: 13 residues. This chain's CDR3 is CASSWADEETQYF. CDR3 nucleotide sequence: TGTGCCAGCAGTTGGGCGGACGAGGAGACCCAGTACTTC.

This chain links TRBV4-1 with TRBJ1-5; no reliable D call. CDR1 MGHRA and CDR2 YSYEKL come from the germline V gene. This CDR3 contains 15 residues. The germline V and J ends were trimmed by 1 base and 6 bases, with 13 bases remaining between them. CDR3 nucleotides: TGCGCCAGCAGCCAAGTTGTGGGAGGCGGTCAGCCCCAGCATTTT. Protein sequence: CASSQVVGGGQPQHF.

The chain uses TRBV6-5 and TRBJ1-6; TRBD1 might be the D (5 bases). This CDR3 spans 14 amino acids. The germline V gene encodes CDR1 MNHEY and CDR2 SVGAGI. Trimming left V 10 bases short and J 11 bases short, with 21 bases between. The CDR3, as DNA: TGTGCCACTCTCGAAGTCAGGGTTTGGGCACCCCTCCACTTT. Amino acids: CATLEVRVWAPLHF.

A remark on this clone: The sample carries other DNA sequences with the same CDR3. The chain carries TRBV7-9 and TRBJ2-7; D is unclear. Germline lookup yields CDR1 SEHNR and CDR2 FQNEAQ (reference sequence). The CDR3 extends over 11 amino acids. Trimming removed 5 bases at V and 6 bases at J, with 8 bases between. This CDR3 reads CASSLQSEQYF. Here the CDR3 DNA reads TGTGCCAGCAGCCTCCAAAGCGAGCAGTACTTC.

The chain uses TRBV4-1 and TRBJ2-1, with D possibly being TRBD2 (6 bases). Looked up from germline, CDR1 is MGHRA and CDR2 is YSYEKL. This CDR3 has 13 residues. V was pared by 6 bases and J by 5 bases, with 11 bases between. The chain's CDR3 is CASRLPGDNEQFF. The CDR3 DNA reads as TGCGCCAGCAGATTGCCGGGAGACAATGAGCAGTTCTTC.

J is TRBJ1-6 and V is TRBV5-1; weak D call: TRBD1 (6 bases). Germline-derived CDR1 and CDR2 are SGHRS and YFSETQ. V was cut by 1 base and J by 9 bases, with 14 bases left in between. The CDR3 length is 15 residues. The CDR3 loop reads CASSLTDRITSPLHF. In nucleotides, the CDR3 is TGCGCCAGCAGCTTGACCGACAGGATTACTTCACCCCTCCACTTT.